This T cell receptor beta chain stems from a study of blood T cell repertoires in COVID-19. Assay: immunoSEQ multiplex PCR; the TCRdb copy retains only in-frame clones and omits some. This sample carries 200,000 to 250,000 clones, 82% of them seen once, and the ten largest clones take 3% to 4%. The CDR3 contains 14 residues. Germline V gives CDR1 SEHNR, CDR2 FQNEAQ (reference sequence). Between the trimmed V and J ends, which lost 3 bases and 6 bases, there was a span of 14 bases. The specimen sequenced was PBMCs or T cells enriched from blood (not recorded which). V is TRBV7-9 and J is TRBJ1-1, with a weak D call TRBD1 (5 bases). The clonotype comes from a woman in her sixties who had recovered from COVID-19. The CDR3 DNA sequence: TGTGCCAGCAGCTTGGCAGGGATGAGGTCTGAAGCTTTCTTT. It codes for CASSLAGMRSEAFF.